This entry concerns a single T cell receptor (beta chain). This entry comes from a study of PD-1 and CTLA-4 blockade in melanoma. Repertoires were generated with immunoSEQ multiplex PCR, while TCRdb's copy carries only in-frame clones and drops some. The sample holds 34,000 or so clones; about 85% are singletons and the top ten take around 5.8%. Sequenced here: CD8+ T cells from peripheral blood, sampled from a patient given anti-PD-1 treatment. This sequence originates from a human donor with melanoma.

CDR3 residues: CASSGTSYEQYF. DNA of the CDR3: TGTGCCAGCAGCGGGACTAGCTACGAGCAGTACTTC. The chain is built from TRBV2 and TRBJ2-7, with TRBD2 matching 8 bases. V dropped 6 bases and J dropped 3; count of bases not matched to a gene: 1. The CDR3 covers 12 residues. In germline, CDR1 is SNHLY, CDR2 FYNNEI.